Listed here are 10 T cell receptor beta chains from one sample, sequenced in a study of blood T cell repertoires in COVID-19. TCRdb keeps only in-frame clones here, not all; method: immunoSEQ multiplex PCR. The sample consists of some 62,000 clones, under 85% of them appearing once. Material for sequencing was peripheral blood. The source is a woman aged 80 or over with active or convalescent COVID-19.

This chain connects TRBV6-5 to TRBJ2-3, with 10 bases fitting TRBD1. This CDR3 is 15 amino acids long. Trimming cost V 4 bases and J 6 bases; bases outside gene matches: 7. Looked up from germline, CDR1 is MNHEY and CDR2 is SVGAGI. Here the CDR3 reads CASSSWTGGRDTQYF. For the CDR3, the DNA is TGTGCCAGCAGTTCGTGGACAGGGGGAAGGGATACGCAGTATTTT.

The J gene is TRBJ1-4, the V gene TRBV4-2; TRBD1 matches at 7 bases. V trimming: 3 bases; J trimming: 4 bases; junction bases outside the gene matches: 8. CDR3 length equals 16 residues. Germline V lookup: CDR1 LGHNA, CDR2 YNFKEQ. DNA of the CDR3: TGTGCCAGCAGCCAGGCTTTGGCAGGGGGTAATGAAAAACTGTTTTTT. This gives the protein CASSQALAGGNEKLFF.

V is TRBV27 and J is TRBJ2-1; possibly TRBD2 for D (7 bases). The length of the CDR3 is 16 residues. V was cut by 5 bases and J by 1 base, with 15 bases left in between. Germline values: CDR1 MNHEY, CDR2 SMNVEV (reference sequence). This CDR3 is CASSQGRAWSYNEQFF. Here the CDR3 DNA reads TGTGCCAGCAGTCAGGGGAGGGCCTGGTCCTACAATGAGCAGTTCTTC.

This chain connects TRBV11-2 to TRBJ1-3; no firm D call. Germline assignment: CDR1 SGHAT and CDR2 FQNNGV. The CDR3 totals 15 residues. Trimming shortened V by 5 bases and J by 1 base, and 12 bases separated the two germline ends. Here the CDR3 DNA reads TGTGCCAGCAGCCCCCCCGGGGTATCTGGAAACACCATATATTTT. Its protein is CASSPPGVSGNTIYF.

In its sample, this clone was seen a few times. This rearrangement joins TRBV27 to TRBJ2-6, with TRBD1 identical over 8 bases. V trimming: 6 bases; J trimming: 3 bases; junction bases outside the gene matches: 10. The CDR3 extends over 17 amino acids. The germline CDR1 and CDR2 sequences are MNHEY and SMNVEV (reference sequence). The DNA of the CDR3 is TGTGCCAGCAGGCCGGGGGCAGGGGGCATTGGGGCCAACGTCCTGACTTTC. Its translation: CASRPGAGGIGANVLTF.

CDR3 amino acids: CASSSTGSYYGYTF. The CDR3 nucleotides read TGTGCCAGCAGCTCGACAGGGTCGTACTATGGCTACACCTTC. The chain combines TRBV5-6 with TRBJ1-2; 7 bases align to TRBD1. CDR1 and CDR2 (germline): SGHDT, YYEEEE. The CDR3 contains 14 residues. The junction had 5 bases not matched to a gene; V was cut back by 3 bases and J by 3 bases.

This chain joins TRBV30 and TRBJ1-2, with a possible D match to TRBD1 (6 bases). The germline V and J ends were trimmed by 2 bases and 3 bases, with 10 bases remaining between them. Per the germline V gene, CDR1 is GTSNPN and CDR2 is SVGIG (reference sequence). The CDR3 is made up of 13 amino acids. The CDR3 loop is CAWSSRGDYGYTF. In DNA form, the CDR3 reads TGTGCCTGGAGTTCCAGGGGCGACTATGGCTACACCTTC.

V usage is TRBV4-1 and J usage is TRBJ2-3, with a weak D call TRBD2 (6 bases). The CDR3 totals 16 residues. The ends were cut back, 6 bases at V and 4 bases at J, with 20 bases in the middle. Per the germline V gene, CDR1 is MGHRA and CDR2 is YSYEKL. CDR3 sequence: CASSPSTSSVADTQYF. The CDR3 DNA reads TGCGCCAGCAGTCCTTCGACTAGTAGCGTTGCAGATACGCAGTATTTT.

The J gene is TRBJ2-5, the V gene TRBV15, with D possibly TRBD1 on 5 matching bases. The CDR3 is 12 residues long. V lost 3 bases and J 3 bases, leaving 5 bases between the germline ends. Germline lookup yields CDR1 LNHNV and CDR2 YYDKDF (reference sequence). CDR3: CATSRTEETQYF. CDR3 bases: TGTGCCACCAGCAGGACAGAAGAGACCCAGTACTTC. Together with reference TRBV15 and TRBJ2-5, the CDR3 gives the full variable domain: DAMVIQNPRYQVTQFGKPVTLSCSQTLNHNVMYWYQQKSSQAPKLLFHYYDKDFNNEADTPDNFQSRRPNTSFCFLDIRSPGLGDTAMYLCATSRTEETQYFGPGTRLLVL.

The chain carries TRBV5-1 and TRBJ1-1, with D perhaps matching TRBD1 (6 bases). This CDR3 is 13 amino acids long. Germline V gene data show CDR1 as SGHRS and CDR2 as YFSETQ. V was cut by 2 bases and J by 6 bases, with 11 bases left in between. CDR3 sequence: CASSLGPGAEAFF. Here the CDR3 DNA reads TGCGCCAGCAGCTTAGGACCAGGGGCTGAAGCTTTCTTT.